The present entry profiles one TCR beta chain with its context. This CDR3 is built from 15 residues. Germline V lookup: CDR1 MGHRA, CDR2 YSYEKL. Trimming removed 1 base at V and 3 bases at J, with 12 bases between. These data are taken from a study of OX40 agonist ivuxolimab in advanced cancers. The method was immunoSEQ multiplex PCR; TCRdb's version includes in-frame clones alone and lacks a portion of them. This sample yields 79,000 or so clones, of which about 89% are seen a single time; 1.6% belongs to the top ten. The sequence came from an adult with an advanced solid tumor such as melanoma, head and neck, liver or kidney cancer. The rearrangement uses TRBV4-1 and TRBJ1-1; no firm D call. The input for sequencing was CD4+ or CD8+ T cells sorted from blood, taken in a trial of the OX40 agonist ivuxolimab. In DNA, the CDR3 is TGCGCCAGCAGCCAAGTCGCCCAGCGGGACACTGAAGCTTTCTTT. Translated: CASSQVAQRDTEAFF.